Listed here are 14 T cell receptor beta chains from one sample, sequenced in a study of cytomegalovirus exposure and HLA in healthy donors. Primers for the PCR totalled 60 Vbeta and 13 Jbeta. Measured with immunoSEQ multiplex PCR; TCRdb has only the in-frame clones, and not every one. The sample lists some 94,000 clones, 55% to 75% occurring once. Source material: PBMCs. These receptors all come from a man in his forties or fifties in good health and CMV-seronegative.

This rearrangement joins TRBV4-3 to TRBJ2-7; TRBD1 agrees at 7 bases. This CDR3 contains 14 residues. V trimming: 1 base; J trimming: 6 bases; junction bases outside the gene matches: 6. Germline CDR1 is LGHNA and CDR2 is YSLEER. The CDR3: CASSQARGLVEQYF. In nucleotides, the CDR3 is TGCGCCAGCAGCCAAGCGAGGGGGCTGGTCGAGCAGTACTTC.

This chain connects TRBV4-3 to TRBJ2-3; D may be TRBD2 (6 bases). Germline CDR1 LGHNA, CDR2 YSLEER. The CDR3 loop spans 16 amino acids. Trimming took 3 bases from V and 4 from J, leaving 17 bases between them. CDR3 DNA sequence: TGCGCCAGCAGCCAGGTAGCGGTCCCCGGGGCAGATACGCAGTATTTT. The encoded protein is CASSQVAVPGADTQYF.

This chain joins TRBV6-4 and TRBJ2-1; 10 bases are a match to TRBD2. J lost 2 bases, V lost 6 bases, and 4 bases had no gene match. In germline, CDR1 is MRHNA, CDR2 SNTAGT. The CDR3 consists of 15 residues. The CDR3 loop is CASRKTSGAYNEQFF. CDR3 sequence (DNA): TGTGCCAGCAGGAAAACTAGCGGGGCCTACAATGAGCAGTTCTTC.

This clone was observed once. The chain combines TRBV2 with TRBJ1-2; 11 bases are a match to TRBD1. With 5 bases clipped from V and 7 bases from J, the junction kept 3 bases outside the gene matches. Germline loops: CDR1 SNHLY, CDR2 FYNNEI. The CDR3 length is 13 residues. The CDR3 DNA reads as TGTGCCAGCAGTTGGACAGGGGGCGGTGGCTACACCTTC. Amino acids: CASSWTGGGGYTF. The full variable domain, rest sourced from reference TRBV2 and TRBJ1-2, is EPEVTQTPSHQVTQMGQEVILRCVPISNHLYFYWYRQILGQKVEFLVSFYNNEISEKSEIFDDQFSVERPDGSNFTLKIRSTKLEDSAMYFCASSWTGGGGYTFGSGTRLTVV.

The chain carries TRBV7-2 and TRBJ2-7; 12 nucleotides line up with TRBD2. Per the germline V gene, CDR1 is SGHTA and CDR2 is FQGNSA. Losses at the gene ends were 5 bases for V and 2 bases for J; bases not matched to a gene: 10. CDR3 length: 17 residues. The CDR3 DNA sequence: TGTGCCAGCAGCCCTCTTGGGCTAGCGGGAGGGACCTACGAGCAGTACGTC. This gives the protein CASSPLGLAGGTYEQYV.

This chain joins TRBV9 and TRBJ2-2, with D perhaps matching TRBD1 (6 bases). This CDR3 is built from 15 residues. V was clipped by 4 bases and J by 4 bases, with 14 bases between them. CDR1 and CDR2 from the germline V gene are SGDLS and YYNGEE. The CDR3 sequence is CASSTRTGFTGELFF. CDR3 nucleotide sequence: TGTGCCAGCAGCACCCGAACAGGGTTCACCGGGGAGCTGTTTTTT.

With regard to this clone: This sample includes further DNA sequences coding for the same CDR3. The chain combines TRBV6-5 with TRBJ1-1; D is possibly TRBD1 (6 bases). The ends were cut back, 0 bases at V and 0 bases at J, with 11 bases in the middle. Germline-derived CDR1 and CDR2 are MNHEY and SVGAGI. The CDR3 is 16 amino acids. DNA of the CDR3: TGTGCCAGCAGTTACTCTCCCGACAGGATGAACACTGAAGCTTTCTTT. Its protein product is CASSYSPDRMNTEAFF.

This sequence joins TRBV5-4 and TRBJ1-4; 8 bases are a match to TRBD1. V shed 9 bases, J shed 8 bases, and the junction held 9 bases outside the gene matches. Germline loops: CDR1 SGHNT, CDR2 YYREEE (reference sequence). This CDR3 region has 13 residues. The CDR3 DNA is TGTGCCACCAACAGGGGGGACGAGGAAAAACTGTTTTTT. Its translation is CATNRGDEEKLFF.

This clone was picked up one time. V gene TRBV18 combines with J gene TRBJ1-5; TRBD1 is a possible D gene (6 bases). Germline V gene data show CDR1 as KGHSH and CDR2 as LQKENI. This CDR3 is built from 14 residues. Trimming shortened V by 2 bases and J by 4 bases, and 9 bases separated the two germline ends. CDR3 protein: CASSPTGWNQPQHF. CDR3 nucleotide sequence: TGTGCCAGCTCACCAACAGGGTGGAATCAGCCCCAGCATTTT.

The chain links TRBV5-6 to TRBJ1-2; D not resolved. Trimming removed 0 bases at V and 4 bases at J, with 7 bases between. Germline-derived CDR1 and CDR2 are SGHDT and YYEEEE. The CDR3 is 13 residues long. The DNA of the CDR3 is TGTGCCAGCAGCTTGGGTCGGTTCTATGGCTACACCTTC. As protein: CASSLGRFYGYTF.

A remark on this clone: The germline gene is not matched at one end of the junction; a read error may be the cause. The chain employs TRBV2 and TRBJ1-2; maybe TRBD1 (6 bases). The CDR3 runs to 15 residues. Germline lookup yields CDR1 SNHLY and CDR2 FYNNEI. CDR3 region: CASTEIQGRNYGYTF. In DNA, the CDR3 is TGTGCCAGCACTGAAATACAGGGTAGAAACTATGGCTACACCTTC. Using reference TRBV2 and TRBJ1-2 for the parts outside the CDR3, the full variable domain is EPEVTQTPSHQVTQMGQEVILRCVPISNHLYFYWYRQILGQKVEFLVSFYNNEISEKSEIFDDQFSVERPDGSNFTLKIRSTKLEDSAMYFCASTEIQGRNYGYTFGSGTRLTVV.

The chain uses TRBV4-3 and TRBJ1-2; 8 bases match TRBD1. The germline CDR1 and CDR2 sequences are LGHNA and YSLEER. The V segment lost 0 bases and the J segment 4 bases; nucleotides outside the gene matches: 4. This CDR3 contains 15 residues. The CDR3 DNA sequence: TGCGCCAGCAGCCAAGATACAGGACAGGGCTATGGCTACACCTTC. Translating gives CASSQDTGQGYGYTF.

The chain is built from TRBV6-1 and TRBJ2-3, with D possibly TRBD1 on 6 matching bases. CDR1 MNHNS and CDR2 SASEGT come from the germline V gene. This CDR3 has 14 amino acids. V was cut by 6 bases and J by 0 bases, with 10 bases left in between. CDR3 amino acids: CASSRDISTDTQYF. CDR3 DNA sequence: TGTGCCAGCAGCCGGGACATTAGCACAGATACGCAGTATTTT.

Remarks on this clone: Germline and junction disagree at one end, which may indicate a read error. Other nucleotide sequences from this sample produce the same CDR3. This chain connects TRBV30 to TRBJ1-1, with D uncertain. The CDR3 loop spans 13 amino acids. Germline CDR1 is GTSNPN and CDR2 is SVGIG (reference sequence). DNA of the CDR3: TGTGCCTGGAGTTTAACGAGGAACACTGAGGCTTTCTTT. Its protein product is CAWSLTRNTEAFF.